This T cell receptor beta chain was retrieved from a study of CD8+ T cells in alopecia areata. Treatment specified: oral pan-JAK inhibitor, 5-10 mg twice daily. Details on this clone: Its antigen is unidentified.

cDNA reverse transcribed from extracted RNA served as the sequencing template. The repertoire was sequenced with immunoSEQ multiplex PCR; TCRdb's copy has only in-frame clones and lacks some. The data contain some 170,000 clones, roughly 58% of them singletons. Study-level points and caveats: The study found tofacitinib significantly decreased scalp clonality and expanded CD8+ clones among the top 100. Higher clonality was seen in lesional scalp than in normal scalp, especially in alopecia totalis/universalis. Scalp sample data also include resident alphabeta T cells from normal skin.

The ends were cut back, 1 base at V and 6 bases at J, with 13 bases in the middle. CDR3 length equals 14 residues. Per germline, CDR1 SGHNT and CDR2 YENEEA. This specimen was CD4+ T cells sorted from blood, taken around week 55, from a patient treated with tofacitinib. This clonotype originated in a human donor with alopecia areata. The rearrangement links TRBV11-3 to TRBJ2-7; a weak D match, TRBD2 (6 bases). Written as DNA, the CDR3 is TGTGCCAGCAGCTTAGCCGGGACTCCTTCCGAGCAGTACTTC. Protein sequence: CASSLAGTPSEQYF. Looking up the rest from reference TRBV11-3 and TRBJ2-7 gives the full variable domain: EAGVVQSPRYKIIEKKQPVAFWCNPISGHNTLYWYLQNLGQGPELLIRYENEEAVDDSQLPKDRFSAERLKGVDSTLKIQPAELGDSAVYLCASSLAGTPSEQYFGPGTRLTVT.